The clone carrying this T cell receptor (beta chain) has just a few counts. CDR3 size: 22 residues. In germline, CDR1 is SGHAT, CDR2 FQNNGV. After removal of 1 base from V and 2 bases from J, the junction contained 20 bases not matched to a gene. This sample was taken from a study of blood T cells in healthy people across ages. Next came a second PCR, run for roughly 6 to 11 cycles, which used a sample-barcoded 5' primer along with a J-beta primer mix. TCRdb recomputed calls from the 5' RACE reads with MiXCR, one row per CDR3 protein. This table has some 890,000 distinct CDR3 sequences, 29% appearing once. This same sample was also taken into another study, of T cells of mothers and their children.

The chain links TRBV11-2 to TRBJ2-3, with 11 bases identical to TRBD2. This sequence was found in a woman aged 40 to 49 in good health. What was sequenced was blood. This chain's CDR3 is CASSLGAWVAGGESHHTDTQYF. The CDR3 nucleotides are TGTGCCAGCAGCTTAGGAGCATGGGTAGCGGGGGGGGAATCCCATCACACAGATACGCAGTATTTT.